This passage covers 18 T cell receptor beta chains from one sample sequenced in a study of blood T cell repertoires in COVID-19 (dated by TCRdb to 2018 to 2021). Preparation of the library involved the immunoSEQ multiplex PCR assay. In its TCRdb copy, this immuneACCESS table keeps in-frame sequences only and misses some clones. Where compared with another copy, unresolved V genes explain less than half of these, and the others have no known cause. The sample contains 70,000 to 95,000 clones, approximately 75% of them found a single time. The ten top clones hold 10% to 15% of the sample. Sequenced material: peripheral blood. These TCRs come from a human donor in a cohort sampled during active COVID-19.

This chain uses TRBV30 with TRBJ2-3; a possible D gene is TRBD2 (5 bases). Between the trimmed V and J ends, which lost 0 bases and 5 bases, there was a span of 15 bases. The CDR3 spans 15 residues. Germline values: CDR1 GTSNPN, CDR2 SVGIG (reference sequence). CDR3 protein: CAWSVVAGWIDTQYF. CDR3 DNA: TGTGCCTGGAGTGTTGTGGCGGGTTGGATAGATACGCAGTATTTT. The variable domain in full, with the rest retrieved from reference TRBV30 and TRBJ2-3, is SQTIHQWPATLVQPVGSPLSLECTVEGTSNPNLYWYRQAAGRGLQLLFYSVGIGQISSEVPQNLSASRPQDRQFILSSKKLLLSDSGFYLCAWSVVAGWIDTQYFGPGTRLTVL.

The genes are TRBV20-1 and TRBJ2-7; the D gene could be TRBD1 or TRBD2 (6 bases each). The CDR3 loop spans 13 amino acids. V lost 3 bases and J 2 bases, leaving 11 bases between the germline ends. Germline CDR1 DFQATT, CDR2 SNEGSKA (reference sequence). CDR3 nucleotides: TGCAGTGCTAGTGGGGGGCCCGCCTACGAGCAGTACTTC. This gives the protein CSASGGPAYEQYF.

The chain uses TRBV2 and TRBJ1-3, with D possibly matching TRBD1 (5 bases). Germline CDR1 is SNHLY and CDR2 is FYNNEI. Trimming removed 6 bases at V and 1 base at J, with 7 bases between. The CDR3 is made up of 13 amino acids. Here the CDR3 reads CASRKGSGNTIYF. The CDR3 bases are TGTGCCAGCAGGAAGGGGTCTGGAAACACCATATATTTT.

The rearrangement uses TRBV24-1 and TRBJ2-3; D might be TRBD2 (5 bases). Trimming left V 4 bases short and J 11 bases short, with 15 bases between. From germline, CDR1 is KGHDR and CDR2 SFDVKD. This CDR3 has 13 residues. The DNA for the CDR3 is TGTGCCACCAGTGACCCCGGGAATTCCCTGCAGTATTTT. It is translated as CATSDPGNSLQYF.

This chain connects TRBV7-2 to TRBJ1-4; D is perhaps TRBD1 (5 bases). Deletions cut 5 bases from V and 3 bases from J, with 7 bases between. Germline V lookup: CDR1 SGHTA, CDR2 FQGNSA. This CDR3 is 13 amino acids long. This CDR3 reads CASSPGPNEKLFF. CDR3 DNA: TGTGCCAGCAGCCCAGGGCCTAATGAAAAACTGTTTTTT. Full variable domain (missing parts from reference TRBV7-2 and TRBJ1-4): GAGVSQSPSNKVTEKGKDVELRCDPISGHTALYWYRQSLGQGLEFLIYFQGNSAPDKSGLPSDRFSAERTGGSVSTLTIQRTQQEDSAVYLCASSPGPNEKLFFGSGTQLSVL.

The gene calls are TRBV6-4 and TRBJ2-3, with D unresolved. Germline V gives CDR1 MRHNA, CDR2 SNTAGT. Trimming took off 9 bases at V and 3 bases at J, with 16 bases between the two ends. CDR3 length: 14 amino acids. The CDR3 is CASMTYPETDTQYF. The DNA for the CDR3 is TGTGCCAGTATGACATATCCCGAAACAGATACGCAGTATTTT.

The CDR3 loop reads CASSPPTWTGMNTEAFF. The CDR3 DNA follows: TGTGCCAGCTCCCCCCCTACGTGGACAGGTATGAACACTGAAGCTTTCTTT. The V gene is TRBV18, the J gene TRBJ1-1; TRBD1 aligns across 7 bases. The V gene end was trimmed by 6 bases and the J gene end by 0 bases; junction bases not matched to a gene: 13. CDR1 is KGHSH and CDR2 is LQKENI in the germline V gene. The CDR3 contains 17 residues.

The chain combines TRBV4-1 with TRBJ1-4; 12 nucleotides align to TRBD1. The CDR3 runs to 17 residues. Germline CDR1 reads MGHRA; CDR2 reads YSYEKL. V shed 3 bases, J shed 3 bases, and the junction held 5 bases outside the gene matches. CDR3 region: CASSHGDRGRANEKLFF. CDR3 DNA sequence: TGCGCCAGCAGCCATGGGGACAGGGGGCGTGCTAATGAAAAACTGTTTTTT.

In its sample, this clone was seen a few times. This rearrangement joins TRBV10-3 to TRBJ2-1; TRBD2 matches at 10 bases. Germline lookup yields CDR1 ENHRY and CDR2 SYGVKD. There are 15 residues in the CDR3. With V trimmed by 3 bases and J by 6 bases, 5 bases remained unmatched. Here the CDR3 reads CAISDITSGVNEQFF. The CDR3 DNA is TGTGCCATCAGTGATATTACTAGCGGGGTCAATGAGCAGTTCTTC.

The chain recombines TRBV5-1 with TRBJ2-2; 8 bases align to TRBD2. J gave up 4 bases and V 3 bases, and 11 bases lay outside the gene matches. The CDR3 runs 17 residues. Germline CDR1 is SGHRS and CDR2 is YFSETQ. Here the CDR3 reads CASSSSFGLAGTGELFF. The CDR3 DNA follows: TGCGCCAGCAGCTCCTCCTTCGGACTAGCAGGCACCGGGGAGCTGTTTTTT.

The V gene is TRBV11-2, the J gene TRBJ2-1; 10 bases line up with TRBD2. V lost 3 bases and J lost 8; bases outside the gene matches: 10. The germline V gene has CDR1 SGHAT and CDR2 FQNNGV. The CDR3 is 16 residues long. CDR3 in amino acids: CASSFLLSGGAYEQFF. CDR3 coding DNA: TGTGCCAGCAGCTTTCTCCTCAGCGGGGGGGCCTATGAGCAGTTCTTC.

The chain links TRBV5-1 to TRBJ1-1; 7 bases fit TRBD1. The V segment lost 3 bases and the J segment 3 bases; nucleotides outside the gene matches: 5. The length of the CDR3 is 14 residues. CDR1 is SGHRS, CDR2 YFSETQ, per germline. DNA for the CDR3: TGCGCCAGCAGCTCGACAGGGTCGGACACTGAAGCTTTCTTT. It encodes CASSSTGSDTEAFF.

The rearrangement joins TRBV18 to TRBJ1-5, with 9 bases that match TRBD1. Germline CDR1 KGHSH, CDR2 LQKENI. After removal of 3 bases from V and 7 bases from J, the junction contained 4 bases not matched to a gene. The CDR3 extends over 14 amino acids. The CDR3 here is CASSPDRGGQPQHF. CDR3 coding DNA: TGTGCCAGCTCACCGGACAGGGGTGGACAGCCCCAGCATTTT.

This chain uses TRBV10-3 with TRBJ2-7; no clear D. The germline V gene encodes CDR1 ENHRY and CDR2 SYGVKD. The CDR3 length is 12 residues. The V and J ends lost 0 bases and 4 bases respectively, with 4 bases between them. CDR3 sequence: CAISESLYEQYF. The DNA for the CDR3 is TGTGCCATCAGTGAGTCGTTATACGAGCAGTACTTC.

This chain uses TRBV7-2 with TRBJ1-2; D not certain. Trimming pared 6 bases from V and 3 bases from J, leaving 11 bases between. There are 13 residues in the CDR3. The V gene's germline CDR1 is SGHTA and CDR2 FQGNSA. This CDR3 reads CASRAYGDYGYTF. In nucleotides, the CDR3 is TGTGCCAGCAGAGCGTACGGGGACTATGGCTACACCTTC.

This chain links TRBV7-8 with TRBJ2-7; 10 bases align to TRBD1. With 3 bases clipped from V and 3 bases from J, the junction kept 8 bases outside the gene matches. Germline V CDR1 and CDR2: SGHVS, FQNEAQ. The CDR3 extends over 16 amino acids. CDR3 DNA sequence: TGTGCCAGCAGCTTCGTTGCGGGACAGGGGATCTACGAGCAGTACTTC. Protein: CASSFVAGQGIYEQYF.

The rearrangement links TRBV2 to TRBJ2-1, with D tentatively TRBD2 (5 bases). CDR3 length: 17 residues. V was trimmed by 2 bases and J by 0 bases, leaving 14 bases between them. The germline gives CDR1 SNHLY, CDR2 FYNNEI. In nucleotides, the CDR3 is TGTGCCAGCAGTGAATGGAGTAGCGAGAGCTCCTACAATGAGCAGTTCTTC. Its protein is CASSEWSSESSYNEQFF.

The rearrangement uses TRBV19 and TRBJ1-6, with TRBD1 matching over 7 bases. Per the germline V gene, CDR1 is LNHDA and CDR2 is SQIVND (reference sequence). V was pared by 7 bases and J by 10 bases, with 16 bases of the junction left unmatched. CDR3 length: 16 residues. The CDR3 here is CASTRGVAGGNSPLHF. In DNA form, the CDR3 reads TGTGCCAGTACCAGGGGAGTCGCAGGGGGTAACTCACCCCTCCACTTT. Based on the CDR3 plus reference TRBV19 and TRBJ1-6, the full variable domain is DGGITQSPKYLFRKEGQNVTLSCEQNLNHDAMYWYRQDPGQGLRLIYYSQIVNDFQKGDIAEGYSVSREKKESFPLTVTSAQKNPTAFYLCASTRGVAGGNSPLHFGNGTRLTVT.